Below are 24 T cell receptor beta chains sequenced from a single sample in a study of blood T cell repertoires in COVID-19. Here immunoSEQ multiplex PCR was the method, and the copy in TCRdb shows in-frame clones only, minus some. The sample yields about 670,000 clones, about nine tenths seen once. The sequenced sample consisted of peripheral blood. The receptors here all came from a woman aged 18-30 years with acute or convalescent COVID-19.

The rearrangement links TRBV5-1 to TRBJ1-5; D gene uncertain. Between the trimmed V and J ends, which lost 0 bases and 7 bases, there was a span of 11 bases. The germline gives CDR1 SGHRS, CDR2 YFSETQ. The CDR3 consists of 14 residues. The CDR3 loop reads CASSLDGGEQPQHF. DNA for the CDR3: TGCGCCAGCAGCTTGGACGGTGGGGAGCAGCCCCAGCATTTT.

The table lists this clone with a count of one. The rearrangement links TRBV6-5 to TRBJ2-5; TRBD2 might be the D (6 bases). The V end was cut by 6 bases, the J end by 1 base, with 15 bases between. Per the germline V gene, CDR1 is MNHEY and CDR2 is SVGAGI. This CDR3 region has 15 residues. The CDR3 DNA reads as TGTGCCAGCAGACGACTAGGGGTCGGCCAAGAGACCCAGTACTTC. Translation gives CASRRLGVGQETQYF.

The chain is built from TRBV7-9 and TRBJ1-2; TRBD1 might be the D (6 bases). V was cut by 5 bases and J by 0 bases, with 19 bases left in between. This CDR3 spans 17 amino acids. Germline CDR1 and CDR2: SEHNR and FQNEAQ (reference sequence). Here the CDR3 reads CASSPYTGTPANYGYTF. Here the CDR3 DNA reads TGTGCCAGCAGCCCTTACACCGGGACACCTGCTAACTATGGCTACACCTTC.

The table lists this clone with a count of one. The chain employs TRBV5-1 and TRBJ2-7; 8 bases are shared with TRBD1. Germline lookup yields CDR1 SGHRS and CDR2 YFSETQ. J lost 2 bases, V lost 0 bases, and 4 bases had no gene match. The CDR3 extends over 15 amino acids. This CDR3 is CASSLVTGGTYEQYF. In DNA form, the CDR3 reads TGCGCCAGCAGCTTGGTAACAGGGGGGACCTACGAGCAGTACTTC.

This chain's CDR3 is CASRITGVTEAFF. The CDR3 nucleotides are TGTGCCAGCAGAATTACAGGGGTAACTGAAGCTTTCTTT. V is TRBV6-5 and J is TRBJ1-1; the match to TRBD1 covers 7 bases. The CDR3 length is 13 residues. Per germline, CDR1 MNHEY and CDR2 SVGAGI. J gave up 5 bases and V 6 bases, and 6 bases lay outside the gene matches.

This chain joins TRBV3-1 (or the pseudogene TRBV3-2) and TRBJ2-7; D is unresolved. The length of the CDR3 is 13 residues. The germline V gene has CDR1 LGHDT and CDR2 YNNKEL (reference sequence). V was clipped by 0 bases and J by 3 bases, with 6 bases between them. The CDR3 nucleotides are TGTGCCAGCAGCCAAGATTCAGGCTACGAGCAGTACTTC. Protein product: CASSQDSGYEQYF.

V gene TRBV11-2 combines with J gene TRBJ2-2, with 7 bases matching TRBD2. The CDR3 extends over 15 amino acids. V shed 2 bases, J shed 4 bases, and the junction held 4 bases outside the gene matches. Germline loops: CDR1 SGHAT, CDR2 FQNNGV. As DNA, the CDR3 is TGTGCCAGCAGCTTACCTAGCGGCGGCACCGGGGAGCTGTTTTTT. Translated: CASSLPSGGTGELFF. Full variable domain (remainder filled in from reference TRBV11-2 and TRBJ2-2): EAGVAQSPRYKIIEKRQSVAFWCNPISGHATLYWYQQILGQGPKLLIQFQNNGVVDDSQLPKDRFSAERLKGVDSTLKIQPAKLEDSAVYLCASSLPSGGTGELFFGEGSRLTVL.

J is TRBJ1-1 and V is TRBV3-1 (or the pseudogene TRBV3-2); 7 bases align to TRBD1. The V segment lost 7 bases and the J segment 4 bases; nucleotides outside the gene matches: 12. CDR1 and CDR2 from the germline V gene are LGHDT and YNNKEL (reference sequence). The CDR3 has 15 residues. The CDR3 reads CASTRQGALGTEAFF. DNA of the CDR3: TGTGCCAGCACCCGACAGGGCGCTTTGGGCACTGAAGCTTTCTTT.

This sequence joins TRBV3-1 (or the pseudogene TRBV3-2) and TRBJ2-3; D might be TRBD1 (5 bases). The CDR3 has 13 residues. Germline-derived CDR1 and CDR2 are LGHDT and YNNKEL (reference sequence). Trimming took 1 base from V and 4 from J, leaving 6 bases between them. The CDR3: CASSQARADTQYF. In DNA, the CDR3 is TGTGCCAGCAGCCAAGCCAGGGCAGATACGCAGTATTTT.

This chain uses TRBV24-1 with TRBJ2-5; TRBD1 matches 8 bases. The V gene end was trimmed by 4 bases and the J gene end by 1 base; junction bases not matched to a gene: 4. The CDR3 spans 15 residues. The germline gives CDR1 KGHDR, CDR2 SFDVKD. This CDR3 is CATSDPQGAQETQYF. Written as DNA, the CDR3 is TGTGCCACCAGTGACCCGCAGGGGGCCCAAGAGACCCAGTACTTC.

This clone has only one observation. V gene TRBV3-1 (or the pseudogene TRBV3-2) combines with J gene TRBJ1-2; D gene uncertain. CDR3 size: 12 residues. V was pared by 1 base and J by 5 bases, with 5 bases between. Germline V gene lookup returns CDR1 LGHDT and CDR2 YNNKEL (reference sequence). The CDR3 region is CASSQGEYGYTF. DNA of the CDR3: TGTGCCAGCAGCCAAGGCGAGTATGGCTACACCTTC.

This chain uses TRBV3-1 (or the pseudogene TRBV3-2) with TRBJ1-2, with 9 bases aligning to TRBD1. The junction had 6 bases not matched to a gene; V was cut back by 0 bases and J by 7 bases. From germline, CDR1 is LGHDT and CDR2 YNNKEL (reference sequence). The CDR3 loop spans 15 amino acids. In nucleotides, the CDR3 is TGTGCCAGCAGCCAAGACGCGACAGGGGGGATTGGCTACACCTTC. Amino acids: CASSQDATGGIGYTF.

The rearrangement links TRBV4-3 to TRBJ2-2; tentative D call: TRBD2 (6 bases). V was trimmed by 0 bases and J by 5 bases, leaving 13 bases between them. CDR1 is LGHNA and CDR2 is YSLEER in the germline V gene. The CDR3 length is 16 residues. The DNA of the CDR3 is TGCGCCAGCAGCCAAGAGGGGGTGGAGGGGACCGGGGAGCTGTTTTTT. As protein: CASSQEGVEGTGELFF.

This chain links TRBV7-9 with TRBJ1-2, with TRBD1 as a possible D gene (5 bases). V was cut by 2 bases and J by 5 bases, with 24 bases left in between. CDR1 SEHNR and CDR2 FQNEAQ come from the germline V gene (reference sequence). The CDR3 is made up of 18 amino acids. The CDR3 DNA follows: TGTGCCAGCAGCTTACTCGGAGGGTCAACAGGATATTGGTATGGCTACACCTTC. Translation: CASSLLGGSTGYWYGYTF.

The chain links TRBV14 to TRBJ1-1, with D tentatively TRBD1 (6 bases). The V gene's germline CDR1 is SGHDN and CDR2 FVKESK. V lost 6 bases and J 4 bases, leaving 15 bases between the germline ends. The CDR3 spans 14 residues. In DNA form, the CDR3 reads TGTGCCAGCAGACATACAGGGCTGGGCACTGAAGCTTTCTTT. Amino acids: CASRHTGLGTEAFF.

This chain uses TRBV10-3 with TRBJ2-7; 8 nucleotides align to TRBD1. The ends lost 10 bases at V and 4 bases at J; junction bases unmatched: 12. The germline CDR1 and CDR2 sequences are ENHRY and SYGVKD. This CDR3 has 14 residues. CDR3 bases: TGTGCCACCGCTTCAGGGGGCCTACCGTACGAGCAGTACTTC. Encoded protein: CATASGGLPYEQYF.

This clone is a singleton in its sample. The V and J genes are TRBV10-3 and TRBJ2-3; 12 bases are shared with TRBD1. V trimming: 6 bases; J trimming: 5 bases; junction bases outside the gene matches: 6. The CDR3 extends over 15 amino acids. Germline-derived CDR1 and CDR2 are ENHRY and SYGVKD. CDR3 loop: CAIRPGQGAKDTQYF. The CDR3 nucleotides are TGTGCCATCAGGCCGGGACAGGGGGCAAAAGATACGCAGTATTTT.

The J gene is TRBJ1-3, the V gene TRBV28, with D perhaps TRBD1 (6 bases). V shed 7 bases and J shed 2 bases, with 12 bases lying between them. Germline CDR1 reads MDHEN; CDR2 reads SYDVKM. The CDR3 is 14 amino acids. Written as DNA, the CDR3 is TGTGCCAGCACCCGCACAGGGCCTGGAAACACCATATATTTT. Amino acids: CASTRTGPGNTIYF.

The rearrangement links TRBV15 to TRBJ1-5, with D possibly matching TRBD1 (6 bases). CDR1 is LNHNV, CDR2 YYDKDF, per germline (reference sequence). Trimming took 0 bases from V and 7 from J, leaving 13 bases between them. The CDR3 totals 15 residues. The DNA of the CDR3 is TGTGCCACCAGCAGAGATCAGGGGATGGGCCAGCCCCAGCATTTT. Amino acid sequence: CATSRDQGMGQPQHF.

The chain uses TRBV5-6 and TRBJ2-7; 9 nucleotides agree with TRBD1. Germline CDR1 and CDR2: SGHDT and YYEEEE. The CDR3 consists of 15 residues. Losses at the gene ends were 4 bases for V and 4 bases for J; bases not matched to a gene: 9. CDR3 coding DNA: TGTGCCAGCAGCGCGGAAGGACAGGGGTATTACGAGCAGTACTTC. Translating it yields CASSAEGQGYYEQYF.

The rearrangement links TRBV29-1 to TRBJ1-1; D is unclear. This CDR3 region has 13 residues. V was clipped by 7 bases and J by 10 bases, with 22 bases between them. The V gene's germline CDR1 is SQVTM and CDR2 ANQGSEA. In nucleotides, the CDR3 is TGCAGCGCCCGAGGTCAACCCAATTCGGGAGCTTTCTTT. This gives the protein CSARGQPNSGAFF.

The chain employs TRBV2 and TRBJ2-7; D is perhaps TRBD1 (6 bases). The CDR3 is 16 amino acids. V lost 10 bases, J lost 3 bases, and 25 bases lay in between. Germline CDR1 is SNHLY and CDR2 is FYNNEI. For the CDR3, the DNA is TGTGCCACACAGGGTCGTAAGGATTTAGCCGACTACGAGCAGTACTTC. Protein product: CATQGRKDLADYEQYF.

The chain couples TRBV19 to TRBJ1-5, with D hard to call. The germline gives CDR1 LNHDA, CDR2 SQIVND (reference sequence). CDR3 length equals 16 residues. Trimming stripped 5 bases from V and 0 bases from J, with 14 bases between. CDR3 DNA sequence: TGTGCCAGTAGTGTTGTCAGAGGATATAGCAATCAGCCCCAGCATTTT. Translated, it gives CASSVVRGYSNQPQHF.

This chain uses TRBV7-9 with TRBJ2-3; possible D gene TRBD2, 6 bases. V was clipped by 4 bases and J by 3 bases, with 17 bases between them. CDR1 SEHNR and CDR2 FQNEAQ come from the germline V gene (reference sequence). This CDR3 spans 16 amino acids. The CDR3 DNA is TGTGCCAGCAGCTCAAGAGGGTTAGCGGTTACAGATACGCAGTATTTT. It codes for CASSSRGLAVTDTQYF.